The T cell receptor (beta chain) under discussion was sequenced for a study of T cells in Graves' hyperthyroidism and ophthalmopathy. Amplification yielded TCR beta CDR3 regions, with RNA transcripts as the source. A first-round RT-PCR of the TCR CDR3 used the HTBI primer set. TCRdb recomputed calls from the multiplex PCR reads with MiXCR, one row per CDR3 protein. The sample lists a few hundred thousand distinct CDR3 sequences; about a sixth were seen once. Germline V gene lookup returns CDR1 LNHDA and CDR2 SQIVND (reference sequence). Trimming shortened V by 3 bases and J by 2 bases, and 16 bases separated the two germline ends. The CDR3 consists of 16 residues.

Sequencing was performed on blood. This clonotype was obtained from a woman between 50 and 59 years old with Graves' hyperthyroidism. The V and J genes are TRBV19 and TRBJ1-2, with D hard to call. CDR3 amino acids: CASSILEGIKNYGYTF. The CDR3 DNA is TGTGCCAGTAGTATTTTAGAGGGTATCAAGAACTATGGCTACACCTTC.